Below are 9 T cell receptor beta chains sequenced from a single sample in a study of patients and donors after allogeneic stem cell transplantation (TCRdb year 2020). Libraries were constructed by RT-PCR. The reads were generated on a NextSeq 550. TCRdb reran the public reads through fastp at Q25 and MiXCR, keeping productive beta chains. Each CDR3 protein gets just one entry, which takes the most common genes and DNA from the rows behind it. The sample table records roughly 960,000 distinct CDR3 sequences; more than 15% of these occur just once. The top ten hold 6% of the sample. Sequencing used blood, either unsorted or a sorted T cell fraction (not recorded which). The receptors here all came from a human donor who was either an allogeneic HSCT recipient or a stem cell or donor lymphocyte infusion donor (not recorded which). It is not recorded whose cells these are; they may come from a transplant donor.

The CDR3 nucleotides are TGTGCCAGCAGCATTAGCGGGGGGACGAACACCGGGGAGCTGTTTTTT. This codes for CASSISGGTNTGELFF. The V call is TRBV5-6, the J call TRBJ2-2; TRBD2 agrees at 10 bases. This CDR3 region has 16 residues. The germline CDR1 and CDR2 sequences are SGHDT and YYEEEE. V was pared by 4 bases and J by 0 bases, with 3 bases of the junction left unmatched.

In this sample, this clonotype turned up a few times. The gene calls are TRBV20-1 and TRBJ1-2, with TRBD1 identical over 8 bases. V trimming: 5 bases; J trimming: 5 bases; junction bases outside the gene matches: 7. This CDR3 is built from 13 residues. Germline CDR1 reads DFQATT; CDR2 reads SNEGSKA (reference sequence). CDR3 sequence (DNA): TGCAGTGCTGCCGGACAGGGAAAGTATGGCTACACCTTC. Protein sequence: CSAAGQGKYGYTF.

V is TRBV20-1 and J is TRBJ2-1; TRBD1 aligns across 9 bases. V shed 4 bases and J 10 bases; nucleotides not matched to a gene: 11. The CDR3 runs 14 residues. Germline assignment: CDR1 DFQATT and CDR2 SNEGSKA (reference sequence). The CDR3 spells CSAITGTGFREQFF. CDR3 sequence (DNA): TGCAGTGCTATAACCGGGACAGGGTTCAGGGAGCAGTTCTTC.

V usage is TRBV13 and J usage is TRBJ2-1; D might be TRBD2 (6 bases). The germline gives CDR1 PRHDT, CDR2 FYEKMQ (reference sequence). The CDR3 totals 19 residues. V was shortened by 1 base and J by 0 bases, with 19 bases between the two germline ends. The chain's CDR3 is CASSLVLSASAPSYNEQFF. CDR3 bases: TGTGCCAGCAGCTTAGTGTTGTCGGCTAGCGCCCCCTCCTACAATGAGCAGTTCTTC.

This clonotype was picked up a small number of times. CDR3: CASSQGQGAETQYF. The CDR3 DNA sequence: TGCGCCAGCAGCCAAGGACAGGGGGCAGAGACCCAGTACTTC. This chain connects TRBV4-3 to TRBJ2-5; 10 nucleotides line up with TRBD1. The CDR3 runs 14 residues. Germline CDR1 and CDR2: LGHNA and YSLEER. V gave up 1 base and J gave up 4 bases; unmatched junction bases: 0.

The chain combines TRBV12-3 or TRBV12-4 with TRBJ2-3, with TRBD2 identical over 9 bases. The junction had 10 bases not matched to a gene; V was cut back by 2 bases and J by 4 bases. This CDR3 has 17 residues. The chain's CDR3 is CASSLLVAGDGSDTQYF. In DNA form, the CDR3 reads TGTGCCAGCAGTTTATTGGTAGCGGGAGATGGCTCAGATACGCAGTATTTT.

CDR3 coding DNA: TGCAGCGTTGAGAGGCTCTCGGGAGAACTACCAGAGACCCAGTACTTC. Its translation is CSVERLSGELPETQYF. J is TRBJ2-5 and V is TRBV29-1, with a weak D call TRBD2 (6 bases). Germline-derived CDR1 and CDR2 are SQVTM and ANQGSEA. Trimming took off 3 bases at V and 4 bases at J, with 21 bases between the two ends. The CDR3 spans 16 residues.

This chain links TRBV6-2 or TRBV6-3 with TRBJ2-2; 8 nucleotides agree with TRBD2. Trimming cost V 7 bases and J 2 bases; bases outside gene matches: 12. Germline assignment: CDR1 MNHEY and CDR2 SVGEGT. The CDR3 is 17 residues long. The CDR3 loop is CASMGKGGGNNTGELFF. The CDR3 DNA reads TGTGCCAGCATGGGAAAGGGCGGGGGGAACAACACCGGGGAGCTGTTTTTT.

This clonotype showed up many times. The chain is built from TRBV7-3 and TRBJ2-1; TRBD2 matches at 9 bases. Losses at the gene ends were 2 bases for V and 10 bases for J; bases not matched to a gene: 9. The CDR3 has 15 residues. Germline CDR1 is SGHTA and CDR2 is FQGTGA. The CDR3, as DNA: TGTGCCAGCAGCTTATTGTTAGCGGGAGTGGAGGAGCAGTTCTTC. It specifies CASSLLLAGVEEQFF.